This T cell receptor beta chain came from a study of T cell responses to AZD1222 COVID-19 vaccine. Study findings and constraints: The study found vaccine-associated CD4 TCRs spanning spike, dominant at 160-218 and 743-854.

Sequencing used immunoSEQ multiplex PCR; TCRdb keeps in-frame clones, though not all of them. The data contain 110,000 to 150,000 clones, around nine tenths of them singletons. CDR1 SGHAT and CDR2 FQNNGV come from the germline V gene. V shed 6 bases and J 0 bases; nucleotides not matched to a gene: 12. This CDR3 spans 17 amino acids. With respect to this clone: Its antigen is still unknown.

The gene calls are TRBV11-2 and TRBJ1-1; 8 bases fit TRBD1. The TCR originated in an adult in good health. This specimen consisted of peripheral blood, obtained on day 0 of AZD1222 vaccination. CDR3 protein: CASRRTGLGPLNTEAFF. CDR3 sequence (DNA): TGTGCCAGCAGGAGGACAGGGCTCGGCCCCTTGAACACTGAAGCTTTCTTT.